The 32 T cell receptor beta chains listed next were all sequenced from one sample in a study of T cells in localized non-small cell lung cancer. This table comes from immunoSEQ multiplex PCR, and its TCRdb copy is limited to in-frame clones, with some not included. The data hold around 83,000 clones, with 60% to 85% observed a single time. Here the sequenced sample was PBMCs, taken before any cancer treatment. The receptor set was obtained from a man between 35 and 75 years old with stage II squamous cell lung carcinoma.

This chain joins TRBV27 and TRBJ2-7; tentatively, D is TRBD1 (6 bases). V was cut by 10 bases and J by 0 bases, with 13 bases left in between. Germline lookup yields CDR1 MNHEY and CDR2 SMNVEV (reference sequence). CDR3 length equals 13 residues. DNA of the CDR3: TGTGCCACCCGGGACACAGGCTCCTACGAGCAGTACTTC. As protein: CATRDTGSYEQYF.

There are a few counts of this clone. The chain links TRBV18 to TRBJ2-7, with D uncertain. The CDR3 is 14 amino acids. The V gene's germline CDR1 is KGHSH and CDR2 LQKENI. V was trimmed by 4 bases and J by 5 bases, leaving 15 bases between them. The CDR3 DNA sequence: TGTGCCAGCTCACGTACTCGTGCCGCCAACGAGCAGTACTTC. Translating it yields CASSRTRAANEQYF.

V and J are TRBV5-1 and TRBJ1-2; D remains ambiguous. V was shortened by 3 bases and J by 6 bases, with 24 bases between the two germline ends. Per the germline V gene, CDR1 is SGHRS and CDR2 is YFSETQ. The CDR3 totals 17 residues. CDR3 DNA sequence: TGCGCCAGCAGCTCGGAGGGCAGTACCACGTTAAGGAATGGCTACACCTTC. Protein: CASSSEGSTTLRNGYTF.

The genes are TRBV28 and TRBJ2-3; no definite D call. The CDR3 runs to 13 residues. Germline CDR1 is MDHEN and CDR2 is SYDVKM. V was cut by 4 bases and J by 2 bases, with 7 bases left in between. CDR3 sequence: CASSSHDTDTQYF. In nucleotides, the CDR3 is TGTGCCAGCAGTTCCCATGACACAGATACGCAGTATTTT. The full variable domain, completed using reference TRBV28 and TRBJ2-3, is DVKVTQSSRYLVKRTGEKVFLECVQDMDHENMFWYRQDPGLGLRLIYFSYDVKMKEKGDIPEGYSVSREKKERFSLILESASTNQTSMYLCASSSHDTDTQYFGPGTRLTVL.

V and J are TRBV4-1 and TRBJ2-7, with D tentatively TRBD2 (6 bases). V gave up 4 bases and J gave up 1 base, with 8 bases separating them. The germline gives CDR1 MGHRA, CDR2 YSYEKL. There are 13 residues in the CDR3. CDR3: CASSLGLSYEQYF. CDR3 DNA sequence: TGCGCCAGCAGCCTGGGACTGTCCTACGAGCAGTACTTC.

The V gene is TRBV7-2, the J gene TRBJ2-7; D uncertain. The CDR3 consists of 18 residues. Germline CDR1 reads SGHTA; CDR2 reads FQGNSA. V was cut by 0 bases and J by 2 bases, with 20 bases left in between. CDR3 nucleotide sequence: TGTGCCAGCAGCTTAGCGGGTTGGAAAGTACGCAGAACCTACGAGCAGTACTTC. Translation gives CASSLAGWKVRRTYEQYF.

A remark on this clone: At one boundary the junction diverges from the germline segment, which might be a read error. This CDR3 reads CASSPPSGRKTQYF. CDR3 nucleotide sequence: TGTGCCAGCTCGCCACCTAGCGGGAGGAAGACCCAGTACTTC. This chain uses TRBV18 with TRBJ2-5; TRBD2 matches 11 bases. From germline, CDR1 is KGHSH and CDR2 LQKENI. The CDR3 extends over 14 amino acids.

This clone was seen just once. The chain recombines TRBV6-1 with TRBJ2-5; 8 nucleotides match TRBD1. CDR1 is MNHNS, CDR2 SASEGT, per germline. This CDR3 has 12 residues. With 8 bases clipped from V and 5 bases from J, the junction kept 4 bases outside the gene matches. CDR3 sequence reads: CASDRGVETQYF. The CDR3 DNA is TGTGCCAGCGACAGGGGTGTGGAGACCCAGTACTTC.

The gene calls are TRBV5-4 and TRBJ1-4; 8 positions match TRBD1. The junction had 5 bases not matched to a gene; V was cut back by 3 bases and J by 7 bases. Germline V gene data show CDR1 as SGHNT and CDR2 as YYREEE (reference sequence). The CDR3 is made up of 14 amino acids. The CDR3 nucleotides read TGTGCCAGCAGCTCAGACAGGGGAAGTGAAAAACTGTTTTTT. As protein: CASSSDRGSEKLFF. Together with reference TRBV5-4 and TRBJ1-4, the CDR3 gives the full variable domain: ETGVTQSPTHLIKTRGQQVTLRCSSQSGHNTVSWYQQALGQGPQFIFQYYREEENGRGNFPPRFSGLQFPNYSSELNVNALELDDSALYLCASSSDRGSEKLFFGSGTQLSVL.

V gene TRBV6-5 combines with J gene TRBJ1-6; possible D gene TRBD1, 6 bases. This CDR3 region has 15 residues. In germline, CDR1 is MNHEY, CDR2 SVGAGI. The germline V and J ends were trimmed by 4 bases and 7 bases, with 14 bases remaining between them. The CDR3 bases are TGTGCCAGCAGTTTAACAGGACAGCCCAATTCACCCCTCCACTTT. Translation gives CASSLTGQPNSPLHF.

This chain uses TRBV6-5 with TRBJ2-2, with TRBD2 as a possible D gene (7 bases). This CDR3 contains 14 residues. Trimming pared 7 bases from V and 4 bases from J, leaving 13 bases between. Germline CDR1 MNHEY, CDR2 SVGAGI. The CDR3 loop is CASTGGQGTGELFF. CDR3 in DNA: TGTGCCAGCACGGGGGGCCAGGGCACCGGGGAGCTGTTTTTT.

The chain combines TRBV7-9 with TRBJ2-1; D is perhaps TRBD2 (6 bases). The CDR3 length is 14 residues. V lost 8 bases and J 0 bases, leaving 11 bases between the germline ends. Germline CDR1 SEHNR, CDR2 FQNEAQ (reference sequence). CDR3 sequence reads: CASGRLNSYNEQFF. The CDR3 DNA reads as TGTGCCAGCGGGAGGCTTAACTCCTACAATGAGCAGTTCTTC.

V is TRBV4-1 and J is TRBJ1-6; 8 bases fit TRBD1. The J segment lost 5 bases and the V segment lost 5 bases, leaving 8 bases of the junction unmatched. Germline-derived CDR1 and CDR2 are MGHRA and YSYEKL. CDR3 length equals 16 residues. The CDR3 DNA is TGCGCCAGCAGCGAGAGGACGACAGGGGATAATTCACCCCTCCACTTT. It is translated as CASSERTTGDNSPLHF.

In its sample, this clone was seen a few times. V and J are TRBV18 and TRBJ2-4; 8 bases align to TRBD2. Trimming at V came to 0 bases and at J to 0 bases, leaving 4 bases not matched to a gene. CDR1 and CDR2 from the germline V gene are KGHSH and LQKENI. The CDR3 totals 17 residues. The CDR3, as DNA: TGTGCCAGCTCACCACCGGTAGCGGGACGAGCCAAAAACATTCAGTACTTC. It encodes CASSPPVAGRAKNIQYF.

There are a few counts of this clone. The gene calls are TRBV19 and TRBJ1-2; the D gene is possibly TRBD1 (6 bases). The length of the CDR3 is 17 residues. Germline values: CDR1 LNHDA, CDR2 SQIVND (reference sequence). Trimming shortened V by 4 bases and J by 3 bases, and 21 bases separated the two germline ends. The CDR3 reads CASSTATNDKGDYGYTF. The CDR3 bases are TGTGCCAGTAGTACCGCAACCAATGACAAGGGGGACTATGGCTACACCTTC.

J is TRBJ2-7 and V is TRBV9; D possibly uses TRBD1 or TRBD2 (5 bases each). Trimming removed 2 bases at V and 2 bases at J, with 17 bases between. This CDR3 is built from 16 residues. Germline loops: CDR1 SGDLS, CDR2 YYNGEE. CDR3 region: CASSVGAGTTPYEQYF. CDR3 nucleotides: TGTGCCAGCAGCGTTGGGGCCGGGACCACCCCCTACGAGCAGTACTTC.

This clone showed up just a few times. The chain carries TRBV7-8 and TRBJ2-7; D not certain. The CDR3 contains 12 residues. Germline V gene lookup returns CDR1 SGHVS and CDR2 FQNEAQ. Trimming took off 5 bases at V and 3 bases at J, with 8 bases between the two ends. The CDR3 here is CASSMGNYEQYF. The CDR3 DNA follows: TGTGCCAGCAGCATGGGAAACTACGAGCAGTACTTC.

The chain recombines TRBV19 with TRBJ1-1; D gene unclear. The CDR3 is 15 residues long. Germline V gives CDR1 LNHDA, CDR2 SQIVND (reference sequence). The V gene lost 3 bases and the J gene lost 3 bases, with 14 bases spanning the gap. The CDR3 region has the DNA TGTGCCAGTAGTATTCAGGTGGCGGTGGACACTGAAGCTTTCTTT. Translating gives CASSIQVAVDTEAFF.

The chain employs TRBV25-1 and TRBJ2-2; D possibly corresponds to TRBD2 (6 bases). Looked up from germline, CDR1 is MGHDK and CDR2 is SYGVNS. The CDR3 is 16 residues long. Trimming stripped 3 bases from V and 3 bases from J, with 14 bases between. CDR3 sequence reads: CASSEWRGLDTGELFF. In DNA form, the CDR3 reads TGTGCCAGCAGTGAGTGGCGGGGCTTGGACACCGGGGAGCTGTTTTTT.

The rearrangement uses TRBV28 and TRBJ2-7; D not certain. Trimming took 5 bases from V and 6 from J, leaving 17 bases between them. Germline CDR1 MDHEN, CDR2 SYDVKM. This CDR3 has 14 amino acids. Here the CDR3 DNA reads TGTGCCAGCAGTCAGGACCTTCGGGCAGTCGAGCAGTACTTC. Translation: CASSQDLRAVEQYF.

The chain carries TRBV18 and TRBJ1-5; TRBD1 matches at 8 bases. CDR3 length equals 16 residues. V trimming: 2 bases; J trimming: 6 bases; junction bases outside the gene matches: 9. From germline, CDR1 is KGHSH and CDR2 LQKENI. This CDR3 is CASSPVDRGESQPQHF. For the CDR3, the DNA is TGTGCCAGCTCACCAGTTGACAGGGGAGAGAGTCAGCCCCAGCATTTT.

CDR3 protein: CASSLMWQGFPYSNQPQHF. For the CDR3, the DNA is TGTGCCAGCAGTCTAATGTGGCAAGGTTTCCCTTATAGCAATCAGCCCCAGCATTTT. V gene TRBV28 combines with J gene TRBJ1-5; D ambiguous. The CDR3 is made up of 19 amino acids. V lost 5 bases to trimming and J lost 0 bases, with 23 bases between them. Germline V gives CDR1 MDHEN, CDR2 SYDVKM.

This clone appeared once. The chain carries TRBV5-4 and TRBJ1-2; 8 positions agree with TRBD1. CDR1 is SGHNT and CDR2 is YYREEE in the germline V gene (reference sequence). The CDR3 runs to 13 residues. V lost 6 bases and J lost 8; bases outside the gene matches: 9. CDR3 sequence: CASNSGTGGGYTF. The DNA of the CDR3 is TGTGCCAGCAACTCTGGGACAGGAGGAGGCTACACCTTC.

This chain joins TRBV19 and TRBJ1-1; a weak D match, TRBD1 (5 bases). Deletions cut 7 bases from V and 0 bases from J, with 12 bases between. This CDR3 has 14 amino acids. From germline, CDR1 is LNHDA and CDR2 SQIVND (reference sequence). As DNA, the CDR3 is TGTGCCAGTACCCCGGACAAGTTGAACACTGAAGCTTTCTTT. It encodes CASTPDKLNTEAFF. The variable domain in full, with the rest retrieved from reference TRBV19 and TRBJ1-1, is DGGITQSPKYLFRKEGQNVTLSCEQNLNHDAMYWYRQDPGQGLRLIYYSQIVNDFQKGDIAEGYSVSREKKESFPLTVTSAQKNPTAFYLCASTPDKLNTEAFFGQGTRLTVV.

This rearrangement joins TRBV14 to TRBJ2-5; D gene unclear. Per germline, CDR1 SGHDN and CDR2 FVKESK. The CDR3 runs to 14 residues. With 0 bases removed from V and 7 bases from J, the gap between germline ends came to 12 bases. CDR3 sequence (DNA): TGTGCCAGCAGCCAAGAAGAGGTCGTGGGGACCCAGTACTTC. Translated, it gives CASSQEEVVGTQYF.

The table lists this clone with a count of one. This chain joins TRBV18 and TRBJ1-6, with 9 bases that match TRBD1. J lost 10 bases, V lost 3 bases, and 10 bases had no gene match. The germline V gene has CDR1 KGHSH and CDR2 LQKENI. The CDR3 covers 16 residues. The CDR3 protein is CASSPTVDRGKSPLHF. CDR3 bases: TGTGCCAGCTCACCGACGGTGGACAGGGGAAAGTCACCCCTCCACTTT.

The rearrangement joins TRBV15 to TRBJ1-1, with 8 bases matching TRBD1. This CDR3 is 19 amino acids long. CDR1 and CDR2 from the germline V gene are LNHNV and YYDKDF (reference sequence). The V and J ends lost 8 bases and 3 bases, in that order; junction bases with no gene match: 23. The CDR3 region is CATQKGFGTGHGGDTEAFF. The CDR3 bases are TGTGCCACCCAGAAAGGATTCGGGACAGGCCACGGGGGAGACACTGAAGCTTTCTTT. Variable domain in full (rest from reference TRBV15 and TRBJ1-1): DAMVIQNPRYQVTQFGKPVTLSCSQTLNHNVMYWYQQKSSQAPKLLFHYYDKDFNNEADTPDNFQSRRPNTSFCFLDIRSPGLGDTAMYLCATQKGFGTGHGGDTEAFFGQGTRLTVV.

J is TRBJ2-7 and V is TRBV9; 11 bases are a match to TRBD2. Germline V CDR1 and CDR2: SGDLS, YYNGEE. The V and J ends lost 0 bases and 1 base, in that order; junction bases with no gene match: 3. This CDR3 spans 16 amino acids. CDR3 sequence (DNA): TGTGCCAGCAGCGTAGGGGGACTAGCGGCTTCCTACGAGCAGTACTTC. This codes for CASSVGGLAASYEQYF.

The chain joins TRBV5-1 to TRBJ1-2; D gene uncertain. CDR1 is SGHRS and CDR2 is YFSETQ in the germline V gene. This CDR3 spans 16 amino acids. V gave up 3 bases and J gave up 1 base, with 16 bases separating them. In DNA, the CDR3 is TGCGCCAGCAGCTCCGAAAAGGACCGCCTTAACTATGGCTACACCTTC. This encodes CASSSEKDRLNYGYTF.

V is TRBV29-1 and J is TRBJ2-5, with TRBD1 matching over 8 bases. The trim removed 5 bases at V and 5 bases at J, leaving 7 bases unmatched. Per the germline V gene, CDR1 is SQVTM and CDR2 is ANQGSEA. This CDR3 is built from 13 residues. The CDR3 DNA sequence: TGCAGCGTTCGACAGGGGTCGTCGGAGACCCAGTACTTC. Amino acids: CSVRQGSSETQYF.

This rearrangement joins TRBV7-3 to TRBJ2-7; 10 bases map to TRBD1. In germline, CDR1 is SGHTA, CDR2 FQGTGA. The trim removed 1 base at V and 0 bases at J, leaving 6 bases unmatched. This CDR3 comprises 17 residues. The CDR3 loop is CASSLRAGQGTSYEQYF. The CDR3 DNA is TGTGCCAGCAGCTTAAGGGCGGGACAGGGGACCTCCTACGAGCAGTACTTC.

This sequence joins TRBV9 and TRBJ2-6, with 7 positions matching TRBD2. The length of the CDR3 is 17 residues. CDR1 and CDR2 (germline): SGDLS, YYNGEE. The ends lost 0 bases at V and 3 bases at J; junction bases unmatched: 6. CDR3 amino acids: CASSVAGGSGGANVLTF. CDR3 nucleotide sequence: TGTGCCAGCAGCGTAGCTGGCGGGAGTGGTGGGGCCAACGTCCTGACTTTC. Looking up the rest from reference TRBV9 and TRBJ2-6 gives the full variable domain: DSGVTQTPKHLITATGQRVTLRCSPRSGDLSVYWYQQSLDQGLQFLIQYYNGEERAKGNILERFSAQQFPDLHSELNLSSLELGDSALYFCASSVAGGSGGANVLTFGAGSRLTVL.